This record looks at one TCR beta chain sequence and its context. Its cognate antigen is unknown. This entry belongs to a study of T cell responses to AZD1222 COVID-19 vaccine. Broader study findings: There were mostly white British donors and more females than males, and clonal diversity was possibly underestimated.

Generated by immunoSEQ multiplex PCR, the TCRdb table keeps only in-frame clones and is missing some. The data contain 100,000 to 150,000 clones, over 90% of them singletons. Trimming took 5 bases from V and 1 from J; bases not matched to a gene: 1. This CDR3 has 13 amino acids. Germline V lookup: CDR1 KGHSH, CDR2 LQKENI. This specimen consisted of peripheral blood, obtained on day 0 of AZD1222 vaccination. The chain joins TRBV18 to TRBJ1-1, with 7 bases aligning to TRBD1. The sequence came from an adult in good health. The CDR3 nucleotides are TGTGCCAGCTCAACAGGGGCGAACACTGAAGCTTTCTTT. Encoded protein: CASSTGANTEAFF.